These 14 T cell receptor beta chains were sequenced from one sample in a study of memory CD4+ T cells and cytomegalovirus serostatus. The sort gate was single viable CD3+CD4+CD8-CD45RO+ cells for memory CD4+ T cells. Here immunoSEQ multiplex PCR was the method, and the copy in TCRdb shows in-frame clones only, minus some. Seen here are 56,000 or so clones, around three quarters observed once, and the top ten hold 1.6%. Material for sequencing was memory CD4+ T cells from blood. These TCRs come from an adult in good health and CMV-seronegative.

This chain uses TRBV27 with TRBJ1-5; D might be TRBD1 (5 bases). V lost 6 bases to trimming and J lost 4 bases, with 7 bases between them. Germline-derived CDR1 and CDR2 are MNHEY and SMNVEV (reference sequence). The CDR3 covers 12 residues. Here the CDR3 reads CASRSGNQPQHF. As DNA, the CDR3 is TGTGCCAGCAGGTCAGGGAATCAGCCCCAGCATTTT.

J is TRBJ1-1 and V is TRBV6-1; D gene ambiguous. With 6 bases removed from V and 1 base from J, the gap between germline ends came to 12 bases. CDR1 MNHNS and CDR2 SASEGT come from the germline V gene. This CDR3 is 14 amino acids long. CDR3 loop: CASRTRTGNTEAFF. In DNA, the CDR3 is TGTGCCAGCAGGACTAGGACGGGGAACACTGAAGCTTTCTTT.

The chain couples TRBV19 to TRBJ2-1; perhaps TRBD2 as D (6 bases). Looked up from germline, CDR1 is LNHDA and CDR2 is SQIVND (reference sequence). This CDR3 is built from 13 residues. V lost 1 base and J 9 bases, leaving 10 bases between the germline ends. This CDR3 reads CASSIVQGGEQFF. In nucleotides, the CDR3 is TGTGCCAGTAGTATAGTGCAGGGAGGTGAGCAGTTCTTC.

The chain uses TRBV7-2 and TRBJ2-7; weak D call: TRBD1 (6 bases). Germline values: CDR1 SGHTA, CDR2 FQGNSA. CDR3 length equals 15 residues. Trimming took off 2 bases at V and 3 bases at J, with 14 bases between the two ends. The CDR3 protein is CASSLKAGEGYEQYF. The CDR3 DNA sequence: TGTGCCAGCAGCTTAAAGGCAGGGGAAGGCTACGAGCAGTACTTC.

This sequence joins TRBV25-1 and TRBJ2-7; D is tentatively TRBD1 or TRBD2 (5 bases each). Germline V lookup: CDR1 MGHDK, CDR2 SYGVNS. The CDR3 consists of 15 residues. V lost 2 bases to trimming and J lost 6 bases, with 17 bases between them. The DNA of the CDR3 is TGTGCCAGCAGTGAAATTCGGGGCGGCGGCGCCGAGCAGTACTTC. Translation: CASSEIRGGGAEQYF.

The chain couples TRBV28 to TRBJ1-2; tentatively, D is TRBD1 (5 bases). Looked up from germline, CDR1 is MDHEN and CDR2 is SYDVKM. The ends were cut back, 5 bases at V and 5 bases at J, with 18 bases in the middle. This CDR3 has 15 residues. The CDR3 region is CASSAQGALKYGYTF. The CDR3 nucleotides read TGTGCCAGCAGTGCGCAAGGGGCCCTAAAGTATGGCTACACCTTC.

The rearrangement uses TRBV7-6 and TRBJ1-6; possibly TRBD1 for D (6 bases). Germline V lookup: CDR1 SGHVS, CDR2 FNYEAQ. The CDR3 length is 13 residues. The V end was cut by 1 base, the J end by 11 bases, with 9 bases between. The DNA for the CDR3 is TGTGCCAGCAGCTTAGACAGGGCGCCACCCCTCCACTTT. Protein: CASSLDRAPPLHF.

The V call is TRBV11-3, the J call TRBJ2-1, with D perhaps matching TRBD1 (5 bases). V was clipped by 1 base and J by 4 bases, with 11 bases between them. The CDR3 covers 15 residues. From germline, CDR1 is SGHNT and CDR2 YENEEA. The CDR3 sequence: CASSLGPDKYNEQFF. CDR3 bases: TGTGCCAGCAGCTTAGGGCCGGACAAATACAATGAGCAGTTCTTC.

V gene TRBV7-8 combines with J gene TRBJ1-6; 8 bases align to TRBD1. Germline V gene lookup returns CDR1 SGHVS and CDR2 FQNEAQ. The CDR3 is 17 amino acids. Trimming cost V 2 bases and J 1 base; bases outside gene matches: 4. CDR3 sequence reads: CASSLSGQGSYNSPLHF. For the CDR3, the DNA is TGTGCCAGCAGCTTAAGCGGACAGGGTTCCTATAATTCACCCCTCCACTTT.

V is TRBV28 and J is TRBJ2-3, with 9 bases that match TRBD2. CDR3 length: 15 amino acids. Germline V gene sequence: CDR1 MDHEN, CDR2 SYDVKM. V shed 5 bases, J shed 7 bases, and the junction held 10 bases outside the gene matches. The CDR3 nucleotides are TGTGCCAGCAGTATTAGCGGGGGCCGTGGTAATACGCAGTATTTT. It yields the protein CASSISGGRGNTQYF.

This clone was recorded only once. The V call is TRBV5-1, the J call TRBJ2-7; 12 nucleotides line up with TRBD2. With V trimmed by 0 bases and J by 4 bases, 2 bases remained unmatched. Germline V lookup: CDR1 SGHRS, CDR2 YFSETQ. The CDR3 contains 15 residues. CDR3 sequence reads: CASSLGTSGVYEQYF. CDR3 bases: TGCGCCAGCAGCTTGGGGACTAGCGGGGTTTACGAGCAGTACTTC.

V and J are TRBV6-6 and TRBJ1-6; TRBD1 matches 8 bases. The CDR3 spans 15 residues. V dropped 6 bases and J dropped 4; count of bases not matched to a gene: 5. Germline V gene sequence: CDR1 MNHNY, CDR2 SVGAGI (reference sequence). The CDR3 nucleotides read TGTGCCAGCAGGGGACAGGACCGATATAATTCACCCCTCCACTTT. This translates into CASRGQDRYNSPLHF.

V gene TRBV7-3 combines with J gene TRBJ2-7, with TRBD1 matching over 7 bases. Unmatched junction bases numbered 4, after V lost 5 bases and J lost 3 bases. Germline CDR1 SGHTA, CDR2 FQGTGA. This CDR3 has 13 amino acids. For the CDR3, the DNA is TGTGCCAGCAGCAAGGGACAGTTCTACGAGCAGTACTTC. Its translation: CASSKGQFYEQYF.

The chain's CDR3 is CATGQPRRADTQYF. CDR3 bases: TGTGCCACCGGACAACCCAGGAGGGCAGATACGCAGTATTTT. The chain carries TRBV27 and TRBJ2-3; perhaps TRBD2 as D (6 bases). Germline V gene sequence: CDR1 MNHEY, CDR2 SMNVEV (reference sequence). V was clipped by 10 bases and J by 4 bases, with 18 bases between them. CDR3 length equals 14 residues.